This TCR beta chain came from a study of radiation and T cells in renal cell carcinoma. With regard to this clone: Its target is not known.

The data were produced by immunoSEQ multiplex PCR, yet TCRdb's version contains in-frame clones alone and is incomplete. The sample comprises about 150,000 clones, roughly 90% of which are singletons, and over 10% rests with the top ten. CDR3 size: 13 residues. V lost 0 bases and J lost 5, with 8 bases in between. CDR1 is MNHNY, CDR2 SVGAGI, per germline (reference sequence). Findings and caveats of the study: Pretreatment tumor biopsies were lacking, so baseline clonotypes are unknown. Top tumor clonotypes rose in blood 2 weeks post-radiation, then contracted.

Time point described: blood 2 weeks post-SBRT. Treatment given: 15 Gy SBRT to primary tumor, nephrectomy 4 weeks later. Blood was sampled at baseline, 2 weeks and 4 weeks after SBRT. The tumor was a clear cell renal cell carcinoma. The material was blood, obtained from a patient whose treatment included radiotherapy and nephrectomy. This clonotype originated in a woman aged 45-60 years with renal cell carcinoma. The chain recombines TRBV6-6 with TRBJ2-7; D is ambiguous. DNA of the CDR3: TGTGCCAGCAGTTACTCGTGGCCCCACGAGCAGTACTTC. Protein: CASSYSWPHEQYF.